This record covers a single T cell receptor beta chain. Its antigen is undetermined. The germline gene is not matched at one end of the junction; a read error may be the cause. Reverse transcription of all isolated RNA meant that expressed TCRB transcripts were sequenced. Sequenced by immunoSEQ multiplex PCR; TCRdb stores in-frame clones only, minus some. The sample yields a few hundred thousand clones, roughly a tenth seen once. Each population that was sorted was more than 95% pure. This specimen comes from a study of beta chain features in type 1 diabetes. Notes on the study in general: Over-representation of high TCR-expressing cells was a possible consequence of cDNA sequencing. People with Type 1 diabetes carried modestly yet significantly shorter TCRB CDR3s in all four CD4+ subsets. TCRB repertoires of naive, central memory and Treg cells appeared more similar among patients than among healthy donors. These data did not resolve whether HLA type affects TCRB rearrangement.

This TCR was sampled from a man aged 30 to 39 with type 1 diabetes. The sample consisted of central memory CD4+ T cells from blood.

This chain's CDR3 is CARSFGGAPDTEAFF. Written as DNA, the CDR3 is TGCGCCCGCAGCTTCGGGGGGGCGCCGGACACTGAAGCTTTCTTT. The chain carries TRBV5-1 and TRBJ1-1; D possibly corresponds to TRBD1 (6 bases). CDR3 length: 15 amino acids. The V gene's germline CDR1 is SGHRS and CDR2 YFSETQ.